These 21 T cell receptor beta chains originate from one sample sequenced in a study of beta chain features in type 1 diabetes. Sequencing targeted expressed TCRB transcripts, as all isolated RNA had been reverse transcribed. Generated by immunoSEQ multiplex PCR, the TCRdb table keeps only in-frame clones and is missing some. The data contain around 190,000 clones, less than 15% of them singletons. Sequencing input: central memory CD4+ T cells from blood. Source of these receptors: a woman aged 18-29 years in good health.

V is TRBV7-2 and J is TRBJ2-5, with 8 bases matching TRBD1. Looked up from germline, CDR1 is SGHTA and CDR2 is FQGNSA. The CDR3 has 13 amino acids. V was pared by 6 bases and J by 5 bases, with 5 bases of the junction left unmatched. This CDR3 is CASRDRVYETQYF. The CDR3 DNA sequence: TGTGCCAGCAGGGACAGGGTGTACGAGACCCAGTACTTC.

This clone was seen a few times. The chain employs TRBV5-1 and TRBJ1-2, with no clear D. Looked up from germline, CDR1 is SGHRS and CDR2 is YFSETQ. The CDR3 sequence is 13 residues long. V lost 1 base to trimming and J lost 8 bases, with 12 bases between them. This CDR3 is CASSLYVREGYTF. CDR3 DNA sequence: TGCGCCAGCAGCTTGTATGTTAGAGAAGGCTACACCTTC.

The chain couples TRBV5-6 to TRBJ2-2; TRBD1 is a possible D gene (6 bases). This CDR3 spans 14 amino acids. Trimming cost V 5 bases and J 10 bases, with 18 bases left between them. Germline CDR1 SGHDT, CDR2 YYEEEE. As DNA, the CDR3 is TGTGCCAGCAGATTACCTTCAGGGGTCGAGGAGCTGTTTTTT. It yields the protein CASRLPSGVEELFF.

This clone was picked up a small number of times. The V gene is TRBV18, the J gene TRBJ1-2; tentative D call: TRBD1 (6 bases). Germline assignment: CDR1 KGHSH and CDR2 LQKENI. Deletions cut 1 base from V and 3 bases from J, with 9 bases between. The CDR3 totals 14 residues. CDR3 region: CASSPQKGDYGYTF. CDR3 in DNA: TGTGCCAGCTCACCACAGAAGGGGGACTATGGCTACACCTTC.

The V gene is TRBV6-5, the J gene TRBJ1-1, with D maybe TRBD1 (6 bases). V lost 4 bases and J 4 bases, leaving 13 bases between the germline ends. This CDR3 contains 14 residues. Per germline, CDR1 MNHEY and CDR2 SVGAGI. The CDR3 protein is CASSLGAGLTEAFF. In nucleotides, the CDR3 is TGTGCCAGCAGTTTGGGGGCAGGGCTCACTGAAGCTTTCTTT.

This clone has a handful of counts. The CDR3 reads CASSPGLAGVLGYNEQFF. DNA for the CDR3: TGTGCCAGCAGCCCCGGACTAGCGGGAGTCCTGGGCTACAATGAGCAGTTCTTC. The chain uses TRBV28 and TRBJ2-1; 13 bases match TRBD2. J gave up 3 bases and V 6 bases, and 11 bases lay outside the gene matches. The germline V gene has CDR1 MDHEN and CDR2 SYDVKM. The CDR3 runs 18 residues.

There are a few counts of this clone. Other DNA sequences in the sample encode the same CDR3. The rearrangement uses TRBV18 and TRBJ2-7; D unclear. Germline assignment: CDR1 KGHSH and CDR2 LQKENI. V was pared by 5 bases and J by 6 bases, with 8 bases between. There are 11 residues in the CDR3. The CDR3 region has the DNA TGTGCCAGCTCAGCCCGAGGCGAGCAGTACTTC. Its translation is CASSARGEQYF.

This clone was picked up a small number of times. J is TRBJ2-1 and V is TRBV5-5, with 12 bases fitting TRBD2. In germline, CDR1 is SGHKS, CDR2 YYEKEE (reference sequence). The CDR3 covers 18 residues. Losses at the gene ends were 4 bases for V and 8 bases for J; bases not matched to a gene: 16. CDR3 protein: CASSLGLAGHPWKDEQFF. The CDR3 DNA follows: TGTGCCAGCAGCCTGGGACTAGCGGGTCACCCTTGGAAGGATGAGCAGTTCTTC.

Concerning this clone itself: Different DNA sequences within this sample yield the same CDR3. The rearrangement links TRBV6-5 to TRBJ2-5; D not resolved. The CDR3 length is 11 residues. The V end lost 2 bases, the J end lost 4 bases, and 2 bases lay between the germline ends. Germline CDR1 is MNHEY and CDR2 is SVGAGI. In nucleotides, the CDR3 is TGTGCCAGCAGTTACCGAGAGACCCAGTACTTC. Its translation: CASSYRETQYF.

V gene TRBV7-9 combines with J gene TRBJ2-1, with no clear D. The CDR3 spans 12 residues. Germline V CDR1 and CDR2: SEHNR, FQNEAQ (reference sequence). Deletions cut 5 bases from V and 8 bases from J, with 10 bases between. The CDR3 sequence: CASSAARHEQFF. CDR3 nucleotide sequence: TGTGCCAGCAGCGCCGCCAGGCATGAGCAGTTCTTC.

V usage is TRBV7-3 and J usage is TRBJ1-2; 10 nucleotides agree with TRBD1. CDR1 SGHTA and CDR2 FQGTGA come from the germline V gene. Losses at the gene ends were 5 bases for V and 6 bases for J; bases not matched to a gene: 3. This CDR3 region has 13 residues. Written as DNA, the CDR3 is TGTGCCAGCAGCGTCGGGACAGGGGATGGCTACACCTTC. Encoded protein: CASSVGTGDGYTF.

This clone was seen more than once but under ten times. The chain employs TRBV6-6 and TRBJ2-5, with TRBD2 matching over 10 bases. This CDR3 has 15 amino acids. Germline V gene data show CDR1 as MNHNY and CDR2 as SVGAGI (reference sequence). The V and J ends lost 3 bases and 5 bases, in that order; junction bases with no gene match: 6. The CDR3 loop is CASSYPQREGETQYF. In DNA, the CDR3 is TGTGCCAGCAGTTATCCCCAGCGGGAGGGGGAGACCCAGTACTTC.

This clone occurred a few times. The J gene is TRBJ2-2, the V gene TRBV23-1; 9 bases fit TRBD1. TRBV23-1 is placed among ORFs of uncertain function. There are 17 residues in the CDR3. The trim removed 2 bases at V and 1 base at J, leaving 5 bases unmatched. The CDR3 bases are TGCGCCAGCAGTCAACATAAGGACAGGGGGAACACCGGGGAGCTGTTTTTT. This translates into CASSQHKDRGNTGELFF.

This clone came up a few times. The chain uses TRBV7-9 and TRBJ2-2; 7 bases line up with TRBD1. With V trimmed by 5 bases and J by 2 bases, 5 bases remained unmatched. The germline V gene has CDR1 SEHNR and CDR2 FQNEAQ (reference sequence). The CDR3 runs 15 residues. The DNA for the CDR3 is TGTGCCAGCAGCGCACAGGGGTTTAACACCGGGGAGCTGTTTTTT. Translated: CASSAQGFNTGELFF.

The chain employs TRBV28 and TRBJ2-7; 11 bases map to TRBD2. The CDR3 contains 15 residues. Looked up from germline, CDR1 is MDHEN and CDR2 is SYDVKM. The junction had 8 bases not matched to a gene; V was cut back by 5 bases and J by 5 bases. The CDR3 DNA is TGTGCCAGCAGTCTCTTAGCGGGAGGGCCCCACGAGCAGTACTTC. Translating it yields CASSLLAGGPHEQYF.

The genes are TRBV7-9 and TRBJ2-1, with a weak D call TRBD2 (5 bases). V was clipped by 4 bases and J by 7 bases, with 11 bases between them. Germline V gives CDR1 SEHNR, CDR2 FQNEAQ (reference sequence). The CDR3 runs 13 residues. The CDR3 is CASSSLLGNEQFF. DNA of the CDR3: TGTGCCAGCAGCTCACTACTAGGGAATGAGCAGTTCTTC.

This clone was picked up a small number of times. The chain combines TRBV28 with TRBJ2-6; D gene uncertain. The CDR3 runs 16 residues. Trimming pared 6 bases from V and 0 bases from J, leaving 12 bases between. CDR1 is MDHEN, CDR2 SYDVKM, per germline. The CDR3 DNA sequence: TGTGCCAGCAGAGACTTCGGGTTCTCTGGGGCCAACGTCCTGACTTTC. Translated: CASRDFGFSGANVLTF.

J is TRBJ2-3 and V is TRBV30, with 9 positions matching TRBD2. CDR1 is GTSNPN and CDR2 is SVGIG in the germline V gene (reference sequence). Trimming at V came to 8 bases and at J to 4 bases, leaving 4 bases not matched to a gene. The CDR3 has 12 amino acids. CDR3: CARREGSDTQYF. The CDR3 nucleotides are TGTGCCCGGCGGGAGGGTTCAGATACGCAGTATTTT.

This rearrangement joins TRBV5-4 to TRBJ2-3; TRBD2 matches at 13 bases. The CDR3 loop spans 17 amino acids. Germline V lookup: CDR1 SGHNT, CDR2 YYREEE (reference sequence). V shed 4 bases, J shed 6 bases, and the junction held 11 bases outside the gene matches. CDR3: CASSPNGLAGVGDTQYF. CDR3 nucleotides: TGTGCCAGCAGCCCAAACGGACTAGCGGGAGTGGGGGATACGCAGTATTTT.

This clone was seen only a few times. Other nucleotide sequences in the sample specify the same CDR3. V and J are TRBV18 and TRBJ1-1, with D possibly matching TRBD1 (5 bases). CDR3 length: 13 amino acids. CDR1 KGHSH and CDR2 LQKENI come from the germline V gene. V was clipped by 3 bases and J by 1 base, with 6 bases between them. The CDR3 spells CASSPTGNTEAFF. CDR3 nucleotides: TGTGCCAGCTCACCCACAGGGAACACTGAAGCTTTCTTT. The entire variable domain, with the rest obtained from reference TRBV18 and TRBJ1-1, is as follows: NAGVMQNPRHLVRRRGQEARLRCSPMKGHSHVYWYRQLPEEGLKFMVYLQKENIIDESGMPKERFSAEFPKEGPSILRIQQVVRGDSAAYFCASSPTGNTEAFFGQGTRLTVV.

The CDR3 coding sequence is TGTGCCTGGAGTTATGACATGAGCAATCAGCCCCAGCATTTT. Its translation: CAWSYDMSNQPQHF. The chain joins TRBV30 to TRBJ1-5; D gene unclear. The CDR3 totals 14 residues. The germline V and J ends were trimmed by 2 bases and 1 base, with 9 bases remaining between them. CDR1 GTSNPN and CDR2 SVGIG come from the germline V gene (reference sequence).